This T cell receptor (beta chain) was identified during a study of T cell repertoires in cytomegalovirus infection. Overall study: Matching HLA type and CMV infection were both indicated by public TCR beta signatures.

General observations from the study: It was HLA-C-restricted CMV-specific TCR beta clonotypes that dominated the response ex vivo.

TCRdb analysed the reads with MiXCR anew, one entry per CDR3 protein. The table includes hundreds of thousands of distinct CDR3 sequences, 9.6% detected once. This clonotype has ten or more counts. Its antigen remains unknown. This CDR3 has 12 residues. Trimming removed 6 bases at V and 9 bases at J, with 9 bases between. CDR1 is MNHEY, CDR2 SVGEGT, per germline. The sequencing sample was made of PBMCs. The chain combines TRBV6-2 or TRBV6-3 with TRBJ1-6; D unclear. This TCR derives from a human donor in good health (CMV status not recorded). Some clones in this sample may be carry-over from other donors' samples. The CDR3 DNA is TGTGCCAGCAGGGAAGGGATTTCACCCCTCCACTTT. This encodes CASREGISPLHF.